The 4 T cell receptor beta chains below were found in one sample sequenced in a study of T cells after yellow fever vaccination. TCRdb itself ran the 5' RACE reads through MiXCR, one entry per CDR3 protein. The table lists some 110,000 distinct CDR3 sequences, more than 6% of them singletons, with nearly 2.5% in the top ten. The sample consisted of CD4+ T cells sorted from PBMCs, taken 10 to 11 days after the first yellow fever vaccination. Receptors originate from a man between 18 and 35 years old who received the YFV17D yellow fever vaccine.

In this sample, this clonotype turned up many times. This chain connects TRBV24-1 to TRBJ2-5; 7 bases are shared with TRBD2. The CDR3 is made up of 15 amino acids. Unmatched junction bases numbered 8, after V lost 3 bases and J lost 5 bases. CDR1 is KGHDR, CDR2 SFDVKD, per germline. CDR3: CATSDPEREGETQYF. CDR3 in DNA: TGTGCCACCAGTGATCCCGAAAGGGAGGGGGAGACCCAGTACTTC.

This clonotype was counted ten times or more. This chain connects TRBV5-1 to TRBJ2-5, with D possibly being TRBD2 (6 bases). Germline loops: CDR1 SGHRS, CDR2 YFSETQ. Between the trimmed V and J ends, which lost 4 bases and 1 base, there was a span of 11 bases. The CDR3 is 14 amino acids. The CDR3 loop reads CASSRGGPQETQYF. The CDR3 DNA is TGCGCCAGCAGCAGGGGAGGTCCCCAAGAGACCCAGTACTTC.

The chain uses TRBV7-2 and TRBJ2-7; D is tentatively TRBD1 or TRBD2 (5 bases each). The CDR3 is 15 residues long. The germline V gene has CDR1 SGHTA and CDR2 FQGNSA. V lost 3 bases, J lost 6 bases, and 18 bases lay in between. The CDR3 DNA is TGTGCCAGCAGCTTGGATTTTGGGGACCTCGGCGAGCAGTACTTC. Its translation: CASSLDFGDLGEQYF.

This clonotype showed up many times. The gene calls are TRBV28 and TRBJ1-5; D possibly corresponds to TRBD1 (5 bases). Trimming pared 3 bases from V and 6 bases from J, leaving 12 bases between. Per the germline V gene, CDR1 is MDHEN and CDR2 is SYDVKM. The CDR3 spans 14 residues. CDR3 in DNA: TGTGCCAGCAGTTTGGGGGGTTTTGTTCAGCCCCAGCATTTT. Translated, it gives CASSLGGFVQPQHF.